These 13 T cell receptor beta chains were sequenced from one sample in a study of blood T cell repertoires in COVID-19. Repertoires were generated with immunoSEQ multiplex PCR, while TCRdb's copy carries only in-frame clones and drops some. Among 220,000 or so clones listed, 75% to 90% were seen once. Sequencing was done on a sample of PBMCs or T cells enriched from blood (not recorded which). These receptors were taken from a woman younger than 35 in a cohort exposed to, infected with or recovered from COVID-19 (not recorded which).

The V and J genes are TRBV10-3 and TRBJ1-1; 9 nucleotides match TRBD1. This CDR3 has 15 residues. J gave up 6 bases and V 5 bases, and 10 bases lay outside the gene matches. From germline, CDR1 is ENHRY and CDR2 SYGVKD. CDR3: CAISSREQGAAEAFF. In nucleotides, the CDR3 is TGTGCCATCAGTTCCCGTGAACAGGGGGCCGCTGAAGCTTTCTTT.

By sample share, this clone is medium-sized. The rearrangement links TRBV15 to TRBJ2-2, with 11 nucleotides matching TRBD2. The germline V gene has CDR1 LNHNV and CDR2 YYDKDF (reference sequence). J lost 10 bases, V lost 8 bases, and 6 bases had no gene match. This CDR3 has 13 residues. The CDR3 DNA sequence: TGTGCCACCGCGGAACTAGCGGGAGAGGAGCTGTTTTTT. It translates to CATAELAGEELFF.

In its sample, this clone was seen a few times. This rearrangement joins TRBV4-2 to TRBJ2-1, with 12 bases that match TRBD2. There are 16 residues in the CDR3. The V segment lost 5 bases and the J segment 5 bases; nucleotides outside the gene matches: 7. CDR1 is LGHNA, CDR2 YNFKEQ, per germline. The CDR3 reads CASSIRTSGTNNEQFF. DNA for the CDR3: TGTGCCAGCAGCATCCGGACTAGCGGGACGAACAATGAGCAGTTCTTC.

This clone was counted only a few times. J is TRBJ2-7 and V is TRBV5-7, with TRBD2 as a possible D gene (5 bases). TRBV5-7 is sorted into the ORF group, with uncertain function. The germline V and J ends were trimmed by 5 bases and 0 bases, with 15 bases remaining between them. The CDR3 runs to 15 residues. The CDR3 sequence is CASSLAPDISYEQYF. The CDR3 DNA reads TGTGCCAGCAGTCTAGCCCCCGACATCTCCTACGAGCAGTACTTC.

V usage is TRBV18 and J usage is TRBJ2-1, with 9 bases lining up with TRBD2. The CDR3 runs 15 residues. Looked up from germline, CDR1 is KGHSH and CDR2 is LQKENI. V was pared by 0 bases and J by 9 bases, with 6 bases of the junction left unmatched. CDR3: CASSPPGLARGEQFF. The CDR3 DNA reads as TGTGCCAGCTCACCACCGGGACTAGCCCGAGGTGAGCAGTTCTTC.

This chain uses TRBV10-3 with TRBJ1-2; D unclear. Germline-derived CDR1 and CDR2 are ENHRY and SYGVKD. V gave up 4 bases and J gave up 4 bases, with 13 bases separating them. This CDR3 is built from 14 residues. The CDR3 loop reads CAISGALFGYGYTF. The CDR3 region has the DNA TGTGCCATCAGTGGGGCACTCTTCGGCTATGGCTACACCTTC.

The chain uses TRBV5-5 and TRBJ2-7; 9 bases line up with TRBD1. The V gene end was trimmed by 5 bases and the J gene end by 5 bases; junction bases not matched to a gene: 14. The CDR3 extends over 16 amino acids. In germline, CDR1 is SGHKS, CDR2 YYEKEE (reference sequence). The CDR3 DNA reads as TGTGCCAGCAGACAGTGGAACGGACAGGGGAGGAACGAGCAGTACTTC. It translates to CASRQWNGQGRNEQYF.

This chain connects TRBV4-1 to TRBJ2-3, with D maybe TRBD1 (6 bases). The CDR3 contains 13 residues. Trimming took 4 bases from V and 2 from J, leaving 7 bases between them. In germline, CDR1 is MGHRA, CDR2 YSYEKL. The CDR3 coding sequence is TGCGCCAGCAGCCGGGGACACACAGATACGCAGTATTTT. Translated: CASSRGHTDTQYF.

This clone was seen more than once but under ten times. V and J are TRBV11-3 and TRBJ1-1; D gene ambiguous. The germline gives CDR1 SGHNT, CDR2 YENEEA. The CDR3 loop spans 15 amino acids. V was clipped by 1 base and J by 4 bases, with 13 bases between them. The CDR3 loop reads CASSLGGGRSTEAFF. The CDR3 region has the DNA TGTGCCAGCAGCTTAGGGGGAGGGAGGAGCACTGAAGCTTTCTTT.

The chain carries TRBV9 and TRBJ2-3, with 10 bases fitting TRBD2. Per the germline V gene, CDR1 is SGDLS and CDR2 is YYNGEE. The ends lost 3 bases at V and 3 bases at J; junction bases unmatched: 4. The CDR3 contains 15 residues. CDR3 nucleotide sequence: TGTGCCAGCAGCGGACTAGCGGGCTTGACAGATACGCAGTATTTT. Translated: CASSGLAGLTDTQYF.

The chain is built from TRBV6-6 and TRBJ1-3, with TRBD1 matching over 7 bases. This CDR3 has 13 amino acids. The germline gives CDR1 MNHNY, CDR2 SVGAGI (reference sequence). V lost 5 bases to trimming and J lost 2 bases; unmatched junction nucleotides: 0. The CDR3 DNA sequence: TGTGCCAGCAGTCAGGGGGCTGGAAACACCATATATTTT. Translated, it gives CASSQGAGNTIYF.

V usage is TRBV19 and J usage is TRBJ1-2, with 10 nucleotides matching TRBD1. This CDR3 contains 17 residues. The germline V gene has CDR1 LNHDA and CDR2 SQIVND (reference sequence). The junction had 8 bases not matched to a gene; V was cut back by 3 bases and J by 1 base. The CDR3 DNA reads as TGTGCCAGTAGTATTCCCGGGGACAGGGGTCGTAACTATGGCTACACCTTC. It codes for CASSIPGDRGRNYGYTF.

This chain uses TRBV18 with TRBJ2-7; 11 bases line up with TRBD2. J gave up 5 bases and V 4 bases, and 4 bases lay outside the gene matches. The V gene's germline CDR1 is KGHSH and CDR2 LQKENI. The CDR3 length is 14 residues. CDR3 region: CASSLTSGIDEQYF. The CDR3 DNA sequence: TGTGCCAGCTCACTGACTAGCGGGATCGACGAGCAGTACTTC.